This TCR beta chain was documented in a study of blood T cell repertoires in COVID-19. Recruits, aged about 18 to 90 years, lived in some 25 US areas. Data came from immunoSEQ multiplex PCR; TCRdb stores just in-frame clones and leaves some out. The sample lists some 250,000 clones, approximately 83% seen once, with 3% to 4% in the top ten. V was clipped by 1 base and J by 1 base; unmatched bases: 11. The CDR3 extends over 19 amino acids. Germline V gene sequence: CDR1 PRHDT, CDR2 FYEKMQ (reference sequence). The rearrangement links TRBV13 to TRBJ2-3, with TRBD2 matching over 10 bases. Sequenced input: PBMCs or T cells enriched from blood (not recorded which). The receptor comes from a woman aged 40 to 49 with acute COVID-19. The CDR3 region is CASSLDGTSATFRTDTQYF. CDR3 sequence (DNA): TGTGCCAGCAGCTTAGACGGGACTAGCGCAACGTTCCGCACAGATACGCAGTATTTT.